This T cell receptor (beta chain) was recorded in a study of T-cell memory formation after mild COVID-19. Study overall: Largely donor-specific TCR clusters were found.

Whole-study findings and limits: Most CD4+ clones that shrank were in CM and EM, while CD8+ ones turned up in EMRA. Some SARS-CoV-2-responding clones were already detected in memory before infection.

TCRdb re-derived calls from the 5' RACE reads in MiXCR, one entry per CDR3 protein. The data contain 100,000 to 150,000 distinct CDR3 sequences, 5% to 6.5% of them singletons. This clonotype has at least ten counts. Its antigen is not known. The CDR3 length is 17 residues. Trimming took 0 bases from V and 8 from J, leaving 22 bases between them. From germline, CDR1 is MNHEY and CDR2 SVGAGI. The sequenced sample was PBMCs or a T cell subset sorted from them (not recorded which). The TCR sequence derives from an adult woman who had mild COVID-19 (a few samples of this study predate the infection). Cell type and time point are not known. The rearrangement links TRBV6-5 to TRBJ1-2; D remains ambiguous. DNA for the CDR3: TGTGCCAGCAGTTACTCCTCGGTTGTACGGTCTCCAGGAGGCTACACCTTC. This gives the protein CASSYSSVVRSPGGYTF.